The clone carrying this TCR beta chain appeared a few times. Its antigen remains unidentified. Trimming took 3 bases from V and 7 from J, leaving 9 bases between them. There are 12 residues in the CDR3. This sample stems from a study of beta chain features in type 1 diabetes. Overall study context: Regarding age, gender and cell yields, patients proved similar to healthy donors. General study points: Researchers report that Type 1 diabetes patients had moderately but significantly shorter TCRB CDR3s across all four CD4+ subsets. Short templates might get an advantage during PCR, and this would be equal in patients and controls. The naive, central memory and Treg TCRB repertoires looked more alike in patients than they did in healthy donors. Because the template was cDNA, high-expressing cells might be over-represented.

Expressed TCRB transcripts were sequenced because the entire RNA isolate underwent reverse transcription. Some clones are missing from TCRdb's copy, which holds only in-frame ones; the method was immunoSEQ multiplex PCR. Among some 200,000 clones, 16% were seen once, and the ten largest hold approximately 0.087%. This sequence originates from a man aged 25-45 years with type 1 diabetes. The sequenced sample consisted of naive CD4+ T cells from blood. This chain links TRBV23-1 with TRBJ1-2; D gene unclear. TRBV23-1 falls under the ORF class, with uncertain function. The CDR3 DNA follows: TGCGCCAGCAGTCAGCTCCCCTGTGGCTACACCTTC. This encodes CASSQLPCGYTF.